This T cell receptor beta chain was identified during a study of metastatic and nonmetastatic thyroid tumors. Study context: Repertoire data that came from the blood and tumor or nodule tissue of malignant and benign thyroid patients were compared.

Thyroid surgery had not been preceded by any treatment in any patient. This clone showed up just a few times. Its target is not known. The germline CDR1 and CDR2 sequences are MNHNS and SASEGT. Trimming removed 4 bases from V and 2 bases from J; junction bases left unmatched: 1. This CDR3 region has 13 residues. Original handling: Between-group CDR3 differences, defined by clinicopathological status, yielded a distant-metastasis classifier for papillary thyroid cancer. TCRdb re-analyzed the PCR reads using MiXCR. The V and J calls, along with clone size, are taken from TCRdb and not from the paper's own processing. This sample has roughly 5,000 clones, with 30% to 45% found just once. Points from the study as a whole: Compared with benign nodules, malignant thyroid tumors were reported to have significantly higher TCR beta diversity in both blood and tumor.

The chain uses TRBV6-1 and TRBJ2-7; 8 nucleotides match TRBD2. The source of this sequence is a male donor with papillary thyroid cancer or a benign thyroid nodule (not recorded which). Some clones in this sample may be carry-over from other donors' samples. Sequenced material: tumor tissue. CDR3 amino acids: CASSAGGTYEQYF. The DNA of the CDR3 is TGTGCCAGCAGTGCGGGAGGGACCTACGAGCAGTACTTC.